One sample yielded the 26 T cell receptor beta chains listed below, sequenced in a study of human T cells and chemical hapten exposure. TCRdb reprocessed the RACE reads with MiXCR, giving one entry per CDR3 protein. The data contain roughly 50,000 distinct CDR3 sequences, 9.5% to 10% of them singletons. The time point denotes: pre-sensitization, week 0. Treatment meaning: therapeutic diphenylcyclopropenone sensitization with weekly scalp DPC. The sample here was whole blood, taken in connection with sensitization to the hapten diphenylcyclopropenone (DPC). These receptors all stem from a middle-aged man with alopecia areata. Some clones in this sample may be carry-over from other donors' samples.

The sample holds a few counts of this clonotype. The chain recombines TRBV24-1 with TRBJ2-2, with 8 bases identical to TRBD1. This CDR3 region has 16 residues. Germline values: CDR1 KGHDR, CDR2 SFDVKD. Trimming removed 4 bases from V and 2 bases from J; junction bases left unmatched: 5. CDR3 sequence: CATSDPGQGNTGELFF. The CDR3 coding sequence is TGTGCCACCAGTGACCCCGGACAGGGAAACACCGGGGAGCTGTTTTTT.

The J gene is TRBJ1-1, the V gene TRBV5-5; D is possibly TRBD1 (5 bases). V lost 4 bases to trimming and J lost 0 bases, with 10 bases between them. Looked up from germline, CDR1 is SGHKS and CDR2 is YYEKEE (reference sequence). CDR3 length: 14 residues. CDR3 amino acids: CASSQMTVNTEAFF. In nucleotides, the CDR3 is TGTGCCAGCAGCCAAATGACAGTGAACACTGAAGCTTTCTTT.

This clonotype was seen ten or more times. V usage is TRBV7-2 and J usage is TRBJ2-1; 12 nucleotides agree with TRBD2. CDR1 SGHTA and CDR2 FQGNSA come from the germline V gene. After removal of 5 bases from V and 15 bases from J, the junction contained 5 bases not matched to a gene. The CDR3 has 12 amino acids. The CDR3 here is CASSAGTSGPFF. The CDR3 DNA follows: TGTGCCAGCAGCGCAGGGACTAGCGGGCCGTTCTTC.

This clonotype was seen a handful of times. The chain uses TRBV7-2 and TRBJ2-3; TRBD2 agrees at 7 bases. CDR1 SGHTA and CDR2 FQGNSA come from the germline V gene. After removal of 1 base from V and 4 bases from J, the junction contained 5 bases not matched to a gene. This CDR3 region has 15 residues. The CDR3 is CASSLEWRESDTQYF. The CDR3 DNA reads TGTGCCAGCAGCTTAGAGTGGCGGGAGTCAGATACGCAGTATTTT.

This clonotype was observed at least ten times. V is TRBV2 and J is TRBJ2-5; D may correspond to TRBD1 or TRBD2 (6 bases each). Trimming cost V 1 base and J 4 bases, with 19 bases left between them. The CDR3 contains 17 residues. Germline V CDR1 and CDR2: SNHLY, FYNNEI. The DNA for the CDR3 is TGTGCCAGCAGTGAAGGGTTGCCGGGGGCGAGCGGAGAGACCCAGTACTTC. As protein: CASSEGLPGASGETQYF.

CDR3 region: CSARDRDRGPYEQYF. The CDR3 DNA follows: TGCAGTGCTAGAGACCGGGACAGGGGACCCTACGAGCAGTACTTC. The J gene is TRBJ2-7, the V gene TRBV20-1; TRBD1 matches at 10 bases. The germline V gene has CDR1 DFQATT and CDR2 SNEGSKA (reference sequence). With 0 bases clipped from V and 2 bases from J, the junction kept 4 bases outside the gene matches. This CDR3 contains 15 residues.

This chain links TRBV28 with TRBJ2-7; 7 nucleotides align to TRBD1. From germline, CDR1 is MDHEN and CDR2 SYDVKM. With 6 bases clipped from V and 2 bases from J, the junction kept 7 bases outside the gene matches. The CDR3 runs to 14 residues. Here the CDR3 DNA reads TGTGCCAGCAGCTACAGGGGCCCCCCCTACGAGCAGTACTTC. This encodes CASSYRGPPYEQYF.

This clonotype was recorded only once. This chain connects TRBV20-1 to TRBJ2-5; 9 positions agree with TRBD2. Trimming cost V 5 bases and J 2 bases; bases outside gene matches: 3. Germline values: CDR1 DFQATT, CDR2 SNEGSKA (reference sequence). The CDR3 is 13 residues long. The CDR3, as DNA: TGCAGTGCTCCGACTAGCGGACAAGAGACCCAGTACTTC. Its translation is CSAPTSGQETQYF.

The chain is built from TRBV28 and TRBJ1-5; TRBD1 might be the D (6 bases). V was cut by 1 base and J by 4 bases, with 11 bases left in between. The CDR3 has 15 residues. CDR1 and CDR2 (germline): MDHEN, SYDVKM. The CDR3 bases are TGTGCCAGCAGTTTATTGGGGGGGCTGAATCAGCCCCAGCATTTT. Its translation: CASSLLGGLNQPQHF.

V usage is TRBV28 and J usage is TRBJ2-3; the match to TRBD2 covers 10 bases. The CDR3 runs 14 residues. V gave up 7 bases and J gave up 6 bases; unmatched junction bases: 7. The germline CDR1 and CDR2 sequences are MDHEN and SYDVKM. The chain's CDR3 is CASMLAGVEDTQYF. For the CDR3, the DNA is TGTGCCAGCATGCTAGCGGGAGTAGAGGATACGCAGTATTTT.

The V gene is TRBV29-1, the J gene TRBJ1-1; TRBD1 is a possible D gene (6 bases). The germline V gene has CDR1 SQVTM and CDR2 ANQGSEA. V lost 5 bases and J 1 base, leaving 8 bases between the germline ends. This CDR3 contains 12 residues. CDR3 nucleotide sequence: TGCAGCGTTAAGGGACAGAACACTGAAGCTTTCTTT. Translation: CSVKGQNTEAFF.

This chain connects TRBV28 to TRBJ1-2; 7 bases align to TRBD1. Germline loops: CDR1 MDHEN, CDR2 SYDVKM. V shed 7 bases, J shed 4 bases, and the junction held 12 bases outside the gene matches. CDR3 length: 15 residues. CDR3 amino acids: CASTSRRQGGYGYTF. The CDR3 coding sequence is TGTGCCAGCACCAGCAGAAGACAGGGAGGCTATGGCTACACCTTC.

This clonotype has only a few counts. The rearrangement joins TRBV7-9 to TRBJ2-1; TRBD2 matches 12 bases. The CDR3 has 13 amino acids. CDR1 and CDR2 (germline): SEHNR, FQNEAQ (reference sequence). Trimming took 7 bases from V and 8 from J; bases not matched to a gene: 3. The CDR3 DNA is TGTGCCAGCAAAGCTAGCGGGAGGGATGAGCAGTTCTTC. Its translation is CASKASGRDEQFF.

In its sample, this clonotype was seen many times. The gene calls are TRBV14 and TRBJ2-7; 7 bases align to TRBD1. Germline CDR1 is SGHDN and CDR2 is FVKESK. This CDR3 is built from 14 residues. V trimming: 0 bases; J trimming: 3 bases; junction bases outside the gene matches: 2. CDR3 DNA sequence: TGTGCCAGCAGCCAAGAGACAGGGAACTACGAGCAGTACTTC. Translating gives CASSQETGNYEQYF.

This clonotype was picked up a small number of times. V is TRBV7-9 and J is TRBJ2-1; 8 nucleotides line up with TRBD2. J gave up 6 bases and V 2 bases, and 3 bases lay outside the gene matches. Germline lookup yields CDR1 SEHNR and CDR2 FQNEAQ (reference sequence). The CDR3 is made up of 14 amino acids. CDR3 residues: CASSLWTSSNEQFF. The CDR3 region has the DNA TGTGCCAGCAGCTTATGGACTAGCAGCAATGAGCAGTTCTTC.

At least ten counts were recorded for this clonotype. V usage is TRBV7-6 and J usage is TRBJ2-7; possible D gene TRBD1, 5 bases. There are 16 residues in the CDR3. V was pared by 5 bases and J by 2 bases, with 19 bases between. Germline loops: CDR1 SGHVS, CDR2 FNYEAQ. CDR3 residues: CASSPEPHKGTYEQYF. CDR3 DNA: TGTGCCAGCAGCCCCGAACCTCACAAGGGGACCTACGAGCAGTACTTC. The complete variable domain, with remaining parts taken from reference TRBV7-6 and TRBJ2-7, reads GAGVSQSPRYKVTKRGQDVALRCDPISGHVSLYWYRQALGQGPEFLTYFNYEAQQDKSGLPNDRFSAERPEGSISTLTIQRTEQRDSAMYRCASSPEPHKGTYEQYFGPGTRLTVT.

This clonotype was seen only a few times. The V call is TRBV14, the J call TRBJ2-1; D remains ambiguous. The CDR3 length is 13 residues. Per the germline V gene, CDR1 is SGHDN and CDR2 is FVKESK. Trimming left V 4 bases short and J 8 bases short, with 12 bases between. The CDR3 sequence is CASSPRDLYEQFF. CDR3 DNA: TGTGCCAGCAGCCCTCGTGACTTGTATGAGCAGTTCTTC.

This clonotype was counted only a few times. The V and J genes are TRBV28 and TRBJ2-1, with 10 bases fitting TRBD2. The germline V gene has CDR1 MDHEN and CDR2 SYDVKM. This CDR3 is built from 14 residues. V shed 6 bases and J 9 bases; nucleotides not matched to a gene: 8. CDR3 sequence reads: CASRPQTSGIEQFF. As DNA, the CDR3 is TGTGCCAGCAGGCCGCAAACTAGCGGGATTGAGCAGTTCTTC.

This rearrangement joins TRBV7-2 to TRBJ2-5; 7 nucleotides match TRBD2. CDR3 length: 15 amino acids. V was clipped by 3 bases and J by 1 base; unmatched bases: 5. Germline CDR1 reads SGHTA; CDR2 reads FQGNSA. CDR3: CASSFLPSGQETQYF. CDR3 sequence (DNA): TGTGCCAGCAGCTTCCTCCCTAGCGGCCAAGAGACCCAGTACTTC.

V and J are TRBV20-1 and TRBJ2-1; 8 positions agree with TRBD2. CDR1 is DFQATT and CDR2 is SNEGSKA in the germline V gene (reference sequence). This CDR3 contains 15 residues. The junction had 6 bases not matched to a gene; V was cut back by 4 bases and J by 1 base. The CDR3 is CSAIGSGSSYNEQFF. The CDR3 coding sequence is TGCAGTGCTATAGGCAGCGGGAGTTCCTACAATGAGCAGTTCTTC.

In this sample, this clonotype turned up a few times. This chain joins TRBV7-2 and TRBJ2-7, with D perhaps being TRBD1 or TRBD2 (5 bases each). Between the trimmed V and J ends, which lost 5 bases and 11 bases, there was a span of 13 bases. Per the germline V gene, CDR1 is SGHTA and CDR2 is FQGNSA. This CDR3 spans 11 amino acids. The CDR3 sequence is CASSLGTAKYF. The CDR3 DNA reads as TGTGCCAGCAGCCTCGGGACGGCAAAGTACTTC.

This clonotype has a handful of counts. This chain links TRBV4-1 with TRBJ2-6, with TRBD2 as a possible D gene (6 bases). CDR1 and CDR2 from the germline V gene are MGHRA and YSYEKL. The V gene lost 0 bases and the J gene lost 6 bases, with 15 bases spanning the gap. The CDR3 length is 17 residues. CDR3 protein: CASSQEGGLSPANVLTF. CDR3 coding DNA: TGCGCCAGCAGCCAAGAGGGGGGACTCTCCCCGGCCAACGTCCTGACTTTC.

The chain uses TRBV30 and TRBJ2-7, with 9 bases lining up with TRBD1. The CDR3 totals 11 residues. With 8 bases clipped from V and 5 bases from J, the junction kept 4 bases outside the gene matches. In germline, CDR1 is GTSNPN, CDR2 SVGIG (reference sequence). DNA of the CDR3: TGTGCCGTACAGGGGGCGAACGAGCAGTACTTC. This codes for CAVQGANEQYF.

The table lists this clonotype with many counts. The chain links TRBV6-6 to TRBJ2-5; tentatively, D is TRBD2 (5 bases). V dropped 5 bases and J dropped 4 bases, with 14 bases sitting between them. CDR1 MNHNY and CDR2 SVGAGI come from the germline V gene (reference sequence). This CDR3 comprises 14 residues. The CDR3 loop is CASSPRTGGETQYF. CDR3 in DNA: TGTGCCAGCAGTCCAAGGACTGGAGGAGAGACCCAGTACTTC.

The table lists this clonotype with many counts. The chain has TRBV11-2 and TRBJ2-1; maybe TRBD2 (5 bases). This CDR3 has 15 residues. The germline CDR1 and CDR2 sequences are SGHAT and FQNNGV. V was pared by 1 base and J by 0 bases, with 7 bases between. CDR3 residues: CASSLGTHSYNEQFF. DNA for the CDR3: TGTGCCAGCAGCTTAGGGACTCACTCCTACAATGAGCAGTTCTTC. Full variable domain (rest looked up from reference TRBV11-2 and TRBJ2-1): EAGVAQSPRYKIIEKRQSVAFWCNPISGHATLYWYQQILGQGPKLLIQFQNNGVVDDSQLPKDRFSAERLKGVDSTLKIQPAKLEDSAVYLCASSLGTHSYNEQFFGPGTRLTVL.

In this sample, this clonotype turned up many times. The CDR3 protein is CASISTGATGELFF. CDR3 bases: TGTGCCAGCATCTCGACGGGAGCTACCGGGGAGCTGTTTTTT. V and J are TRBV7-2 and TRBJ2-2, with D tentatively TRBD2 (6 bases). The germline V gene encodes CDR1 SGHTA and CDR2 FQGNSA. V lost 7 bases to trimming and J lost 5 bases, with 14 bases between them. This CDR3 is 14 amino acids long.